A selection of T cell receptor beta chains follows, all from one sample in a study of OX40 agonist ivuxolimab in advanced cancers. TCRdb's table, derived via immunoSEQ multiplex PCR, lists solely in-frame clones and lacks some. The repertoire holds about 35,000 clones, with about four fifths as singletons. Sequenced material: CD4+ or CD8+ T cells sorted from blood, taken in a trial of the OX40 agonist ivuxolimab. The receptors were gathered from an adult with an advanced solid tumor such as melanoma, head and neck, liver or kidney cancer. CDR3s leave out the opening cysteine and the closing phenylalanine or tryptophan. D genes are given only for firm matches. Only part of the rows carry a size: once, few, many, or a class if the clone is expanded.

len | j_gene | abundance | v_gene | d_gene | CDR3aa
11 | TRBJ2-1 | . | TRBV2 | . | ASSVERDNEQF
13 | TRBJ2-1 | . | TRBV11-2 | TRBD2 | ASSQVAGAYNEQF
13 | TRBJ2-2 | . | TRBV5-4 | . | ASSSETSRTGELF
12 | TRBJ1-6 | . | TRBV2 | . | ASSVSGANSPLH
11 | TRBJ1-2 | . | TRBV28 | . | ASSLKAVYGYT
9 | TRBJ2-5 | once | TRBV7-8 | . | ASSLKETQY
15 | TRBJ2-3 | . | TRBV18 | TRBD1 | ASSRGQGGTSTDTQY
17 | TRBJ1-2 | . | TRBV5-4 | . | ASSSGGALRITTNYGYT
11 | TRBJ1-4 | . | TRBV5-1 | . | ASTRGGSEKLF
13 | TRBJ2-2 | . | TRBV5-5 | TRBD1 | ASSSRTGGTGELF